These 32 T cell receptor beta chains originate from one sample sequenced in a study of blood T cell repertoires in COVID-19. Some clones are missing from TCRdb's copy, which holds only in-frame ones; the method was immunoSEQ multiplex PCR. This table has about 180,000 clones, around 89% appearing once. Sequencing was done on a sample of peripheral blood. The receptors here all came from a young man who had recovered from COVID-19.

Comment on this clone: Different DNA sequences within this sample yield the same CDR3. The chain joins TRBV27 to TRBJ2-7, with 8 bases identical to TRBD1. This CDR3 has 14 amino acids. The J segment lost 2 bases and the V segment lost 2 bases, leaving 2 bases of the junction unmatched. Germline V CDR1 and CDR2: MNHEY, SMNVEV (reference sequence). The CDR3 loop reads CASSLGQGPYEQYF. For the CDR3, the DNA is TGTGCCAGCAGTTTAGGACAGGGTCCCTACGAGCAGTACTTC.

This sequence joins TRBV6-6 and TRBJ2-3, with D unresolved. Trimming shortened V by 7 bases and J by 3 bases, and 14 bases separated the two germline ends. CDR1 and CDR2 from the germline V gene are MNHNY and SVGAGI (reference sequence). The CDR3 spans 14 residues. The CDR3 DNA sequence: TGTGCCAGCACACCGGGTCGCCTTACAGATACGCAGTATTTT. Protein sequence: CASTPGRLTDTQYF.

This chain uses TRBV15 with TRBJ2-1; 13 bases match TRBD2. The V segment lost 1 base and the J segment 7 bases; nucleotides outside the gene matches: 7. Germline V gene data show CDR1 as LNHNV and CDR2 as YYDKDF (reference sequence). The CDR3 spans 17 residues. The CDR3 coding sequence is TGTGCCACCAGCAGAGGGACTAGCGGGAGAAATTTTAATGAGCAGTTCTTC. This sequence encodes CATSRGTSGRNFNEQFF.

This chain uses TRBV4-3 with TRBJ2-7; 11 bases agree with TRBD2. V lost 3 bases to trimming and J lost 2 bases; unmatched junction nucleotides: 6. The CDR3 is 16 amino acids. CDR1 and CDR2 (germline): LGHNA, YSLEER. CDR3 nucleotides: TGCGCCAGCAGCCAGGGGACTAGCGGCTTCCCCTACGAGCAGTACTTC. Its protein product is CASSQGTSGFPYEQYF.

J is TRBJ2-3 and V is TRBV10-3, with 10 bases identical to TRBD2. The CDR3 covers 16 residues. Looked up from germline, CDR1 is ENHRY and CDR2 is SYGVKD. The V gene end was trimmed by 5 bases and the J gene end by 4 bases; junction bases not matched to a gene: 9. CDR3 sequence: CAISLTSGISADTQYF. Here the CDR3 DNA reads TGTGCCATCAGTTTAACTAGCGGGATTAGTGCAGATACGCAGTATTTT.

This chain links TRBV11-1 with TRBJ2-5, with 15 bases that match TRBD2. This CDR3 is built from 15 residues. The germline gives CDR1 SGHAT, CDR2 FQDESV (reference sequence). V trimming: 5 bases; J trimming: 5 bases; junction bases outside the gene matches: 3. This CDR3 reads CASSHGLAGGETQYF. CDR3 nucleotide sequence: TGTGCCAGCAGCCACGGACTAGCGGGGGGGGAGACCCAGTACTTC. Full variable domain (outside the CDR3, taken from reference TRBV11-1 and TRBJ2-5): EAEVAQSPRYKITEKSQAVAFWCDPISGHATLYWYRQILGQGPELLVQFQDESVVDDSQLPKDRFSAERLKGVDSTLKIQPAELGDSAMYLCASSHGLAGGETQYFGPGTRLLVL.

The CDR3 DNA reads TGTGCCAGCAGCCCCCGGACAGGGATTTCGAACACTGAAGCTTTCTTT. Amino acid sequence: CASSPRTGISNTEAFF. V usage is TRBV9 and J usage is TRBJ1-1, with TRBD1 matching 8 bases. The CDR3 runs 16 residues. From germline, CDR1 is SGDLS and CDR2 YYNGEE. V trimming: 4 bases; J trimming: 1 base; junction bases outside the gene matches: 9.

The chain recombines TRBV7-9 with TRBJ2-1, with 11 bases lining up with TRBD2. V gave up 5 bases and J gave up 2 bases; unmatched junction bases: 5. This CDR3 has 16 amino acids. CDR1 and CDR2 from the germline V gene are SEHNR and FQNEAQ (reference sequence). This CDR3 is CASSLTSGITYNEQFF. The CDR3, as DNA: TGTGCCAGCAGCCTGACTAGCGGGATTACCTACAATGAGCAGTTCTTC.

This chain joins TRBV9 and TRBJ2-1, with 12 positions matching TRBD2. The CDR3 runs to 16 residues. V gave up 4 bases and J gave up 8 bases; unmatched junction bases: 10. Per the germline V gene, CDR1 is SGDLS and CDR2 is YYNGEE. DNA for the CDR3: TGTGCCAGCAGCCAAAAACTAGCGGGAGGTGATTATGAGCAGTTCTTC. Translated: CASSQKLAGGDYEQFF.

J is TRBJ2-3 and V is TRBV28; TRBD1 aligns across 9 bases. Looked up from germline, CDR1 is MDHEN and CDR2 is SYDVKM. J gave up 4 bases and V 4 bases, and 6 bases lay outside the gene matches. CDR3 length: 15 amino acids. The CDR3 sequence is CASSSQGAGSDTQYF. CDR3 in DNA: TGTGCCAGCAGTTCACAGGGGGCTGGCTCAGATACGCAGTATTTT.

This chain's CDR3 is CSVVDVGALGYTF. DNA of the CDR3: TGCAGCGTTGTCGATGTTGGGGCGCTTGGCTACACCTTC. The chain is built from TRBV29-1 and TRBJ1-2; a weak D match, TRBD1 (5 bases). The V and J ends lost 4 bases and 7 bases respectively, with 16 bases between them. The CDR3 is 13 amino acids. From germline, CDR1 is SQVTM and CDR2 ANQGSEA.

V and J are TRBV6-2 or TRBV6-3 and TRBJ1-5, with TRBD1 matching 8 bases. Germline lookup yields CDR1 MNHEY and CDR2 SVGEGT. CDR3 length: 15 residues. With V trimmed by 7 bases and J by 0 bases, 5 bases remained unmatched. In DNA, the CDR3 is TGTGCCAGCAACCCGGACAGGGATAGCAATCAGCCCCAGCATTTT. Translation: CASNPDRDSNQPQHF.

V and J are TRBV14 and TRBJ2-5; 9 nucleotides align to TRBD2. Trimming removed 0 bases from V and 1 base from J; junction bases left unmatched: 6. The length of the CDR3 is 17 residues. CDR1 and CDR2 from the germline V gene are SGHDN and FVKESK. The CDR3 is CASSQESSGTFQETQYF. In DNA form, the CDR3 reads TGTGCCAGCAGCCAAGAGTCTAGCGGGACTTTCCAAGAGACCCAGTACTTC.

The genes are TRBV10-3 and TRBJ2-2; D gene unclear. Per germline, CDR1 ENHRY and CDR2 SYGVKD. This CDR3 has 14 amino acids. V was trimmed by 2 bases and J by 1 base, leaving 5 bases between them. CDR3 sequence reads: CAISEGGNTGELFF. The CDR3 coding sequence is TGTGCCATCAGTGAGGGCGGGAACACCGGGGAGCTGTTTTTT.

The chain employs TRBV12-3 or TRBV12-4 and TRBJ1-1, with unresolved D. The CDR3 is made up of 13 amino acids. Trimming cost V 0 bases and J 9 bases, with 11 bases left between them. The CDR3 DNA reads TGTGCCAGCAGTTTAGCGCTCGGCGGAAAAGCTTTCTTT. Protein sequence: CASSLALGGKAFF.

The V call is TRBV7-9, the J call TRBJ2-1; D is possibly TRBD1 (6 bases). V lost 0 bases to trimming and J lost 1 base, with 7 bases between them. From germline, CDR1 is SEHNR and CDR2 FQNEAQ (reference sequence). The CDR3 length is 15 residues. Here the CDR3 reads CASSLAQGSYNEQFF. The CDR3 DNA reads as TGTGCCAGCAGCTTAGCGCAGGGGTCCTACAATGAGCAGTTCTTC.

V is TRBV6-2 or TRBV6-3 and J is TRBJ2-7, with unresolved D. V was clipped by 0 bases and J by 0 bases, with 6 bases between them. Germline V gene sequence: CDR1 MNHEY, CDR2 SVGEGT. CDR3 size: 14 residues. In nucleotides, the CDR3 is TGTGCCAGCAGTTACTCGAGTAGCTCCTACGAGCAGTACTTC. This sequence encodes CASSYSSSSYEQYF.

The gene calls are TRBV14 and TRBJ2-2; 11 positions agree with TRBD2. The CDR3 has 16 residues. V dropped 5 bases and J dropped 5; count of bases not matched to a gene: 7. CDR1 and CDR2 from the germline V gene are SGHDN and FVKESK. CDR3 sequence reads: CASSSKTSGETGELFF. The CDR3 nucleotides are TGTGCCAGCAGCTCGAAGACTAGCGGGGAGACCGGGGAGCTGTTTTTT.

The genes are TRBV7-2 and TRBJ2-5, with 8 bases matching TRBD2. CDR3 length: 15 residues. V shed 5 bases, J shed 5 bases, and the junction held 10 bases outside the gene matches. Germline CDR1 reads SGHTA; CDR2 reads FQGNSA. CDR3: CASSPQRETLETQYF. Here the CDR3 DNA reads TGTGCCAGCAGCCCACAGCGGGAGACCTTGGAGACCCAGTACTTC.

This CDR3 reads CASSFGTEQFF. The CDR3 DNA reads TGCGCCAGCAGCTTTGGCACCGAGCAGTTCTTC. J is TRBJ2-1 and V is TRBV5-1; D unclear. The V gene lost 2 bases and the J gene lost 10 bases, with 7 bases spanning the gap. The CDR3 loop spans 11 amino acids. Per germline, CDR1 SGHRS and CDR2 YFSETQ.

CDR3 in DNA: TGTGCCAGCAGTGTTCAGGTGAACACTGAAGCTTTCTTT. Protein product: CASSVQVNTEAFF. The chain has TRBV6-4 and TRBJ1-1; D not certain. Trimming removed 4 bases at V and 0 bases at J, with 6 bases between. The CDR3 is 13 amino acids. Germline V lookup: CDR1 MRHNA, CDR2 SNTAGT.

CDR3 loop: CASSGRQGWNYGYTF. CDR3 coding DNA: TGTGCCAGCAGCGGCCGACAGGGTTGGAACTATGGCTACACCTTC. The gene calls are TRBV6-5 and TRBJ1-2; 7 bases are shared with TRBD1. The J segment lost 2 bases and the V segment lost 6 bases, leaving 9 bases of the junction unmatched. CDR1 is MNHEY and CDR2 is SVGAGI in the germline V gene. CDR3 length: 15 residues.

The rearrangement uses TRBV19 and TRBJ2-7; 11 bases are shared with TRBD2. V lost 4 bases and J lost 2; bases outside the gene matches: 10. The CDR3 covers 17 residues. Germline loops: CDR1 LNHDA, CDR2 SQIVND (reference sequence). The CDR3 DNA is TGTGCCAGTAGTACTCTAGCGGGAGGCCCGTCGACCTACGAGCAGTACTTC. Translated, it gives CASSTLAGGPSTYEQYF.

V gene TRBV7-8 combines with J gene TRBJ1-5; no firm D call. Trimming took 1 base from V and 5 from J, leaving 9 bases between them. This CDR3 contains 14 residues. Germline CDR1 reads SGHVS; CDR2 reads FQNEAQ. The CDR3 DNA sequence: TGTGCCAGCAGCTTAGTCGTGGGCGATCAGCCCCAGCATTTT. It codes for CASSLVVGDQPQHF.

The chain joins TRBV15 to TRBJ2-2; D possibly corresponds to TRBD2 (5 bases). Trimming took 0 bases from V and 4 from J, leaving 9 bases between them. Germline-derived CDR1 and CDR2 are LNHNV and YYDKDF (reference sequence). The length of the CDR3 is 15 residues. The CDR3 is CATSRDRLATGELFF. CDR3 nucleotides: TGTGCCACCAGCAGAGATCGGCTAGCCACCGGGGAGCTGTTTTTT.

This chain joins TRBV7-2 and TRBJ2-7, with 10 bases lining up with TRBD2. In germline, CDR1 is SGHTA, CDR2 FQGNSA. The V gene end was trimmed by 6 bases and the J gene end by 5 bases; junction bases not matched to a gene: 13. The CDR3 spans 16 residues. The CDR3: CASSWLQLAGKDEQYF. DNA of the CDR3: TGTGCCAGCAGTTGGCTTCAACTAGCGGGAAAAGACGAGCAGTACTTC.

The rearrangement uses TRBV28 and TRBJ2-7, with TRBD1 as a possible D gene (6 bases). This CDR3 is 12 amino acids long. CDR1 and CDR2 (germline): MDHEN, SYDVKM. V was pared by 5 bases and J by 6 bases, with 11 bases between. The CDR3 here is CASSKGVGEQYF. In nucleotides, the CDR3 is TGTGCCAGCAGTAAGGGGGTTGGCGAGCAGTACTTC.

This sequence joins TRBV7-6 and TRBJ2-7; TRBD1 matches 8 bases. The ends lost 5 bases at V and 6 bases at J; junction bases unmatched: 6. The germline V gene has CDR1 SGHVS and CDR2 FNYEAQ. This CDR3 has 13 amino acids. The CDR3 bases are TGTGCCAGCAGCCATTGGACAGGGCCCGAGCAGTACTTC. It encodes CASSHWTGPEQYF.

The chain carries TRBV30 and TRBJ2-1; 9 bases fit TRBD2. V lost 3 bases, J lost 11 bases, and 8 bases stayed unmatched. This CDR3 contains 13 residues. CDR1 is GTSNPN and CDR2 is SVGIG in the germline V gene (reference sequence). The CDR3 sequence: CAWRDSSGNQQFF. The CDR3 nucleotides are TGTGCCTGGAGAGATTCTAGCGGGAACCAGCAGTTCTTC. Combining the CDR3 with reference TRBV30 and TRBJ2-1 gives the whole variable domain SQTIHQWPATLVQPVGSPLSLECTVEGTSNPNLYWYRQAAGRGLQLLFYSVGIGQISSEVPQNLSASRPQDRQFILSSKKLLLSDSGFYLCAWRDSSGNQQFFGPGTRLTVL.

The chain carries TRBV4-3 and TRBJ2-1, with TRBD2 identical over 11 bases. The CDR3 consists of 18 residues. V trimming: 0 bases; J trimming: 4 bases; junction bases outside the gene matches: 8. Germline values: CDR1 LGHNA, CDR2 YSLEER. This CDR3 is CASSQDLGLAGGYNEQFF. CDR3 bases: TGCGCCAGCAGCCAAGATTTGGGCCTAGCGGGAGGTTACAATGAGCAGTTCTTC.

The chain links TRBV2 to TRBJ1-1, with TRBD1 as a possible D gene (6 bases). The CDR3 has 14 amino acids. Germline loops: CDR1 SNHLY, CDR2 FYNNEI. V lost 6 bases and J 3 bases, leaving 14 bases between the germline ends. Written as DNA, the CDR3 is TGTGCCAGCAGCTACAGGGCATCGGACACTGAAGCTTTCTTT. Amino acid sequence: CASSYRASDTEAFF. Variable domain in full (rest from reference TRBV2 and TRBJ1-1): EPEVTQTPSHQVTQMGQEVILRCVPISNHLYFYWYRQILGQKVEFLVSFYNNEISEKSEIFDDQFSVERPDGSNFTLKIRSTKLEDSAMYFCASSYRASDTEAFFGQGTRLTVV.

V gene TRBV18 combines with J gene TRBJ2-1; tentative D call: TRBD1 (5 bases). Trimming pared 4 bases from V and 4 bases from J, leaving 5 bases between. The germline V gene has CDR1 KGHSH and CDR2 LQKENI. The CDR3 is 12 residues long. The CDR3 is CASSRQYNEQFF. In DNA form, the CDR3 reads TGTGCCAGCTCACGACAGTACAATGAGCAGTTCTTC. Full variable domain (outside the CDR3, taken from reference TRBV18 and TRBJ2-1): NAGVMQNPRHLVRRRGQEARLRCSPMKGHSHVYWYRQLPEEGLKFMVYLQKENIIDESGMPKERFSAEFPKEGPSILRIQQVVRGDSAAYFCASSRQYNEQFFGPGTRLTVL.